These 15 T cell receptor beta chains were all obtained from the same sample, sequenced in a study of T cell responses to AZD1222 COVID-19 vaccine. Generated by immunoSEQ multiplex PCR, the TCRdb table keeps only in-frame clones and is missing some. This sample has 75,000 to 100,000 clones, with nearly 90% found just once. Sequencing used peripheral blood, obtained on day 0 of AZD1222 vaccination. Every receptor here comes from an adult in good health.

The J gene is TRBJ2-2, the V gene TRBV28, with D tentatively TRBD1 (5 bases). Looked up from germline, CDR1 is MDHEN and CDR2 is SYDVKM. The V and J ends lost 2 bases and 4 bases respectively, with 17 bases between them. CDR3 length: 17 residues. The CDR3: CASSLRATDDPTGELFF. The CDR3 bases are TGTGCCAGCAGTTTAAGGGCGACAGATGACCCCACCGGGGAGCTGTTTTTT.

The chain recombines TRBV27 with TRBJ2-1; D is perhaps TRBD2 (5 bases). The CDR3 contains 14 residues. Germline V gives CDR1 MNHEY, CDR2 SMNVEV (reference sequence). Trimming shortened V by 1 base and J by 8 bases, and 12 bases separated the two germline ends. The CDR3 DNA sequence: TGTGCCAGCAGTTTATACCCCGGGATAGATGAGCAGTTCTTC. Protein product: CASSLYPGIDEQFF.

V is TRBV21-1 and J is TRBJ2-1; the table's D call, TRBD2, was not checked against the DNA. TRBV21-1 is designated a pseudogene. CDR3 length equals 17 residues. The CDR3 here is CASSKKRSGGAYNEQFF. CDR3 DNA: TGTGCCAGCAGCAAAAAGAGGAGCGGAGGGGCCTACAATGAGCAGTTCTTC.

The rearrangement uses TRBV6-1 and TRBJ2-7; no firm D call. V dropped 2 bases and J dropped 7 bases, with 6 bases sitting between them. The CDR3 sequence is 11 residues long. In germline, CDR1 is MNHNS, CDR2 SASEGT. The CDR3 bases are TGTGCCAGCAGTGAATTCGGTGAGCAGTACTTC. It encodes CASSEFGEQYF.

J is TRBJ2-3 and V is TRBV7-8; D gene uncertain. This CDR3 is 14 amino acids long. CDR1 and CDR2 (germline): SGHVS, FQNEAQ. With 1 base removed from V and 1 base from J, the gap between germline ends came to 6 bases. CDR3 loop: CASSLGIGTDTQYF. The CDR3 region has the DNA TGTGCCAGCAGCTTAGGGATAGGCACAGATACGCAGTATTTT.

The CDR3: CATSRDFGNQPQHF. DNA for the CDR3: TGTGCCACCAGCAGAGATTTTGGCAATCAGCCCCAGCATTTT. The chain joins TRBV15 to TRBJ1-5; D is unclear. Germline values: CDR1 LNHNV, CDR2 YYDKDF (reference sequence). V lost 0 bases and J lost 2, with 5 bases in between. This CDR3 region has 14 residues.

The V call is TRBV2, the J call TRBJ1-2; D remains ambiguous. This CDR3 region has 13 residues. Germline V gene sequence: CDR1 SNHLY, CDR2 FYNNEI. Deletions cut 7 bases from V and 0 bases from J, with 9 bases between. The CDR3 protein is CASTTGANYGYTF. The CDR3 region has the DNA TGTGCCAGCACGACGGGAGCTAACTATGGCTACACCTTC.

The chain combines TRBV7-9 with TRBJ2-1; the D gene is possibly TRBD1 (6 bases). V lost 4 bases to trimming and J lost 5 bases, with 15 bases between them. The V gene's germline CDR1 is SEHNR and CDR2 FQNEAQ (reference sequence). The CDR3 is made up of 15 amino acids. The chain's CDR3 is CASSSQDSLNNEQFF. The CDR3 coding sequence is TGTGCCAGCAGCTCCCAGGACAGTTTAAACAATGAGCAGTTCTTC.

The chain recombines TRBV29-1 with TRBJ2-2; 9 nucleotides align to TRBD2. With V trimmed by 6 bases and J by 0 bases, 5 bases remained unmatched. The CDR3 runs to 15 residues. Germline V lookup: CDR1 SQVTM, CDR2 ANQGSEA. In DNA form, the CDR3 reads TGCAGCGTAAGAACTAGCGGGTCGAACACCGGGGAGCTGTTTTTT. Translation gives CSVRTSGSNTGELFF.

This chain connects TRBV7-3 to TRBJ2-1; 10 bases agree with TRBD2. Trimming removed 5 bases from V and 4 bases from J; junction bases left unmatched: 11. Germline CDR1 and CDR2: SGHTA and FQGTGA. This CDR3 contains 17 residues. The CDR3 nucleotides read TGTGCCAGCAGCCCGATTGCTAGGACTAGCGGTTACAATGAGCAGTTCTTC. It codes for CASSPIARTSGYNEQFF. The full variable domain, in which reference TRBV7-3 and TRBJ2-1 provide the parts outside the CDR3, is GAGVSQTPSNKVTEKGKYVELRCDPISGHTALYWYRQSLGQGPEFLIYFQGTGAADDSGLPNDRFFAVRPEGSVSTLKIQRTERGDSAVYLCASSPIARTSGYNEQFFGPGTRLTVL.

The DNA of the CDR3 is TGCGCCAGCAGCCAAGAGGGGGCGTCCTACTCTGGGGCCAACGTCCTGACTTTC. The encoded protein is CASSQEGASYSGANVLTF. The chain carries TRBV4-3 and TRBJ2-6, with a tentative D call TRBD1 (6 bases). Germline assignment: CDR1 LGHNA and CDR2 YSLEER. The CDR3 totals 18 residues. Trimming pared 0 bases from V and 0 bases from J, leaving 12 bases between.

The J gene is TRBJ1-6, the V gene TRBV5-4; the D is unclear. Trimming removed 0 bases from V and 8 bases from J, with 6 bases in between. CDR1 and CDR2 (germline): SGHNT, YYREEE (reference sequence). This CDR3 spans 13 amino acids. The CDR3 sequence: CASSLERHSPLHF. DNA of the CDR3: TGTGCCAGCAGCTTGGAAAGACATTCACCCCTCCACTTT.

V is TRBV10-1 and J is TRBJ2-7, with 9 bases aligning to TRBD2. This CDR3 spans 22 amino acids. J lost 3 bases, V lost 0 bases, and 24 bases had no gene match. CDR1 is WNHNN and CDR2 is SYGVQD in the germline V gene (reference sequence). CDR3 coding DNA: TGCGCCAGCAGTGAGTCTGTAAAACTTACAGCGGGGGGCTCGGGGCTCGTCTACGAGCAGTACTTC. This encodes CASSESVKLTAGGSGLVYEQYF.

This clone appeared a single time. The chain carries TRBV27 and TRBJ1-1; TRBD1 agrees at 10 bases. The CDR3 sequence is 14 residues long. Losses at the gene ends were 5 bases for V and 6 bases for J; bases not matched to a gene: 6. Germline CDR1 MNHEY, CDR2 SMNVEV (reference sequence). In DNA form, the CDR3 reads TGTGCCAGCAGTGCGGACAGGGGGTTCTCTGAAGCTTTCTTT. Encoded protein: CASSADRGFSEAFF.

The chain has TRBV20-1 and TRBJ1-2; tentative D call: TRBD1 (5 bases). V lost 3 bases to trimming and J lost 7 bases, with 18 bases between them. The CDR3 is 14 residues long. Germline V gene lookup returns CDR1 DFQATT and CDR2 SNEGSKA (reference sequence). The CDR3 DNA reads TGCAGTGCTAGTCCGCCCGGGACCCGGAGTGGCTACACCTTC. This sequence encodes CSASPPGTRSGYTF.